What follows are 26 T cell receptor beta chains derived from one specimen sequenced in a study of T cell changes during pregnancy in multiple sclerosis. The assay was immunoSEQ multiplex PCR, and TCRdb's table has in-frame clones only and misses some. The sample lists more than 45,000 clones; over 80% were seen once. The sample consisted of CD4+ T cells from peripheral blood mononuclear cells, taken in the second trimester of pregnancy. Receptor source: a female donor in good health, enrolled as a control in a pregnancy study.

This clone was observed once. The chain uses TRBV18 and TRBJ2-7; D may be TRBD1 (6 bases). This CDR3 comprises 14 residues. Germline V lookup: CDR1 KGHSH, CDR2 LQKENI. With 3 bases removed from V and 1 base from J, the gap between germline ends came to 10 bases. CDR3 region: CASSPGDTSYEQYF. The CDR3 nucleotides read TGTGCCAGCTCACCGGGGGACACATCCTACGAGCAGTACTTC. Together with reference TRBV18 and TRBJ2-7, the CDR3 gives the full variable domain: NAGVMQNPRHLVRRRGQEARLRCSPMKGHSHVYWYRQLPEEGLKFMVYLQKENIIDESGMPKERFSAEFPKEGPSILRIQQVVRGDSAAYFCASSPGDTSYEQYFGPGTRLTVT.

The rearrangement links TRBV25-1 to TRBJ2-4; TRBD1 agrees at 8 bases. The CDR3 sequence is 16 residues long. The germline V gene has CDR1 MGHDK and CDR2 SYGVNS. With V trimmed by 3 bases and J by 3 bases, 7 bases remained unmatched. CDR3 residues: CASSDTGGPSKNIQYF. The CDR3, as DNA: TGTGCCAGCAGTGACACAGGGGGTCCAAGCAAAAACATTCAGTACTTC.

The V call is TRBV12-5, the J call TRBJ1-1; D is unclear. Trimming stripped 7 bases from V and 0 bases from J, with 9 bases between. The CDR3 has 13 residues. Germline V gene sequence: CDR1 LGHNT, CDR2 FRNRAP. The CDR3 spells CASALIMNTEAFF. CDR3 in DNA: TGTGCTAGTGCCCTAATTATGAACACTGAAGCTTTCTTT.

The J gene is TRBJ1-4, the V gene TRBV28; D gene uncertain. This CDR3 has 15 residues. V dropped 3 bases and J dropped 0 bases, with 8 bases sitting between them. Germline-derived CDR1 and CDR2 are MDHEN and SYDVKM. CDR3 protein: CASSLRVATNEKLFF. The CDR3 coding sequence is TGTGCCAGCAGTTTGAGAGTTGCAACTAATGAAAAACTGTTTTTT. Based on the CDR3 plus reference TRBV28 and TRBJ1-4, the full variable domain is DVKVTQSSRYLVKRTGEKVFLECVQDMDHENMFWYRQDPGLGLRLIYFSYDVKMKEKGDIPEGYSVSREKKERFSLILESASTNQTSMYLCASSLRVATNEKLFFGSGTQLSVL.

The chain joins TRBV9 to TRBJ2-2, with D perhaps matching TRBD2 (6 bases). The CDR3 has 17 residues. V gave up 0 bases and J gave up 6 bases, with 18 bases separating them. Germline CDR1 and CDR2: SGDLS and YYNGEE. The CDR3 DNA sequence: TGTGCCAGCAGCGTAGGTTTGGGGATGGGGACTTCCGGGGAGCTGTTTTTT. Its translation is CASSVGLGMGTSGELFF.

V usage is TRBV27 and J usage is TRBJ1-6; TRBD1 agrees at 9 bases. Germline CDR1 reads MNHEY; CDR2 reads SMNVEV (reference sequence). The CDR3 covers 17 residues. The junction had 5 bases not matched to a gene; V was cut back by 5 bases and J by 0 bases. The DNA of the CDR3 is TGTGCCAGCAGTCCCGGGACAGGGAGCTCCTATAATTCACCCCTCCACTTT. It specifies CASSPGTGSSYNSPLHF.

This clone has a single count. The chain carries TRBV7-9 and TRBJ1-1, with unresolved D. The ends were cut back, 4 bases at V and 8 bases at J, with 17 bases in the middle. The CDR3 runs 14 residues. The germline gives CDR1 SEHNR, CDR2 FQNEAQ (reference sequence). DNA of the CDR3: TGTGCCAGCAGCTCGGGTTGGGGAGCGGCGGAAGCTTTCTTT. Translation gives CASSSGWGAAEAFF.

V gene TRBV7-8 combines with J gene TRBJ2-7; D is ambiguous. The CDR3 is 16 amino acids. V was cut by 3 bases and J by 4 bases, with 19 bases left in between. Germline V gives CDR1 SGHVS, CDR2 FQNEAQ. The chain's CDR3 is CASSLSEVDAGYEQYF. As DNA, the CDR3 is TGTGCCAGCAGCTTGAGCGAGGTCGATGCCGGATACGAGCAGTACTTC.

V usage is TRBV7-2 and J usage is TRBJ2-7, with a possible D match to TRBD2 (6 bases). The V end lost 1 base, the J end lost 7 bases, and 17 bases lay between the germline ends. CDR1 is SGHTA and CDR2 is FQGNSA in the germline V gene. The CDR3 runs to 15 residues. The DNA of the CDR3 is TGTGCCAGCAGCTTAGTCTTGGCCAGGAGGGGAGAGCAGTACTTC. It codes for CASSLVLARRGEQYF.

The chain couples TRBV2 to TRBJ2-6; TRBD2 is a possible D gene (6 bases). The V and J ends lost 11 bases and 0 bases respectively, with 8 bases between them. The CDR3 has 13 amino acids. Germline lookup yields CDR1 SNHLY and CDR2 FYNNEI. The CDR3 reads CAAEGSGANVLTF. The CDR3 coding sequence is TGTGCCGCGGAGGGCTCTGGGGCCAACGTCCTGACTTTC. Looking up the rest from reference TRBV2 and TRBJ2-6 gives the full variable domain: EPEVTQTPSHQVTQMGQEVILRCVPISNHLYFYWYRQILGQKVEFLVSFYNNEISEKSEIFDDQFSVERPDGSNFTLKIRSTKLEDSAMYFCAAEGSGANVLTFGAGSRLTVL.

The genes are TRBV7-3 and TRBJ1-1; the match to TRBD1 covers 7 bases. CDR1 and CDR2 from the germline V gene are SGHTA and FQGTGA. CDR3 length: 14 amino acids. J lost 4 bases, V lost 3 bases, and 5 bases had no gene match. CDR3 nucleotides: TGTGCCAGCAGCTTGACAGGGAGCTTCACTGAAGCTTTCTTT. Amino acids: CASSLTGSFTEAFF.

The rearrangement uses TRBV29-1 and TRBJ2-7; D uncertain. This CDR3 comprises 13 residues. Germline V gene lookup returns CDR1 SQVTM and CDR2 ANQGSEA. V was trimmed by 5 bases and J by 0 bases, leaving 11 bases between them. The chain's CDR3 is CSVTARSSYEQYF. As DNA, the CDR3 is TGCAGCGTTACCGCGCGGAGCTCCTACGAGCAGTACTTC.

The chain uses TRBV28 and TRBJ2-5, with D perhaps TRBD2 (7 bases). Germline-derived CDR1 and CDR2 are MDHEN and SYDVKM. The ends were cut back, 7 bases at V and 4 bases at J, with 16 bases in the middle. This CDR3 has 14 amino acids. The CDR3 coding sequence is TGTGCCAGCACCCCTCAGGGGAGGGGAGAGACCCAGTACTTC. This gives the protein CASTPQGRGETQYF.

The chain couples TRBV6-1 to TRBJ2-2, with 7 positions matching TRBD2. Germline V CDR1 and CDR2: MNHNS, SASEGT. This CDR3 has 14 amino acids. The V gene end was trimmed by 4 bases and the J gene end by 6 bases; junction bases not matched to a gene: 5. CDR3 loop: CASSGGAGSGELFF. In DNA form, the CDR3 reads TGTGCCAGCAGTGGAGGAGCGGGGTCCGGGGAGCTGTTTTTT.

The rearrangement links TRBV19 to TRBJ1-5; D remains unclear. V was shortened by 3 bases and J by 0 bases, with 12 bases between the two germline ends. This CDR3 region has 16 residues. Germline V gives CDR1 LNHDA, CDR2 SQIVND (reference sequence). The CDR3 region has the DNA TGTGCCAGTAGTATGGTGAGCCCAAATAGCAATCAGCCCCAGCATTTT. It specifies CASSMVSPNSNQPQHF.

The rearrangement uses TRBV4-1 and TRBJ1-2; 9 bases match TRBD1. The germline gives CDR1 MGHRA, CDR2 YSYEKL. V shed 0 bases and J 8 bases; nucleotides not matched to a gene: 7. This CDR3 has 15 residues. CDR3 DNA sequence: TGCGCCAGCAGCCAAGATGGACAGGGGAGAGGAGGCTACACCTTC. It encodes CASSQDGQGRGGYTF.

The chain joins TRBV5-1 to TRBJ2-7; D is perhaps TRBD1 (5 bases). Trimming removed 1 base from V and 2 bases from J, with 13 bases in between. CDR1 is SGHRS, CDR2 YFSETQ, per germline. The CDR3 extends over 15 amino acids. The CDR3 here is CASSLSIQATYEQYF. In DNA form, the CDR3 reads TGCGCCAGCAGCTTGTCAATACAGGCGACCTACGAGCAGTACTTC. The variable domain in full, completed from reference TRBV5-1 and TRBJ2-7, reads KAGVTQTPRYLIKTRGQQVTLSCSPISGHRSVSWYQQTPGQGLQFLFEYFSETQRNKGNFPGRFSGRQFSNSRSEMNVSTLELGDSALYLCASSLSIQATYEQYFGPGTRLTVT.

The chain couples TRBV12-5 to TRBJ1-3, with no clear D. This CDR3 is 12 amino acids long. The germline V and J ends were trimmed by 6 bases and 7 bases, with 10 bases remaining between them. Germline assignment: CDR1 LGHNT and CDR2 FRNRAP. CDR3 sequence (DNA): TGTGCTAGTGGAAACGAGGGTAACACCATATATTTT. Its translation is CASGNEGNTIYF.

V is TRBV27 and J is TRBJ2-5, with 7 nucleotides matching TRBD2. Trimming took 5 bases from V and 7 from J; bases not matched to a gene: 13. This CDR3 comprises 15 residues. CDR1 is MNHEY and CDR2 is SMNVEV in the germline V gene (reference sequence). CDR3 bases: TGTGCCAGCAGTATCGCTAGCGGAGTTAGTGGGACCCAGTACTTC. Amino acids: CASSIASGVSGTQYF.

The V and J genes are TRBV5-8 and TRBJ2-7; TRBD1 matches 7 bases. In germline, CDR1 is SGHTS, CDR2 YDEGEE. The CDR3 extends over 13 amino acids. With V trimmed by 4 bases and J by 3 bases, 4 bases remained unmatched. This CDR3 reads CASSRQGSYEQYF. The CDR3 DNA follows: TGTGCCAGCAGCCGACAGGGAAGCTACGAGCAGTACTTC.

This chain connects TRBV7-6 to TRBJ2-5; D is undetermined. The germline CDR1 and CDR2 sequences are SGHVS and FNYEAQ. The length of the CDR3 is 14 residues. V lost 3 bases, J lost 2 bases, and 10 bases lay in between. The CDR3 nucleotides read TGTGCCAGCAGCTTCCGCGGCCTTCAAGAGACCCAGTACTTC. This translates into CASSFRGLQETQYF.

The V and J genes are TRBV6-1 and TRBJ2-7; D may be TRBD2 (6 bases). V dropped 7 bases and J dropped 3 bases, with 13 bases sitting between them. This CDR3 contains 13 residues. Germline CDR1 is MNHNS and CDR2 is SASEGT. Written as DNA, the CDR3 is TGTGCCAGCACCCGCCGGGGGTACTACGAGCAGTACTTC. It translates to CASTRRGYYEQYF.

This clone has only one observation. This chain joins TRBV30 and TRBJ2-5; 10 bases agree with TRBD2. J lost 5 bases, V lost 2 bases, and 14 bases had no gene match. CDR1 is GTSNPN and CDR2 is SVGIG in the germline V gene (reference sequence). The CDR3 contains 17 residues. CDR3 in amino acids: CAWSPHQREGSWETQYF. The CDR3 nucleotides read TGTGCCTGGAGTCCGCACCAGCGGGAGGGCTCTTGGGAGACCCAGTACTTC.

The V gene is TRBV5-1, the J gene TRBJ2-1, with 7 bases aligning to TRBD1. The CDR3 extends over 14 amino acids. The ends lost 4 bases at V and 8 bases at J; junction bases unmatched: 9. Germline values: CDR1 SGHRS, CDR2 YFSETQ. CDR3 residues: CASSDPGQNYEQFF. DNA of the CDR3: TGCGCCAGCAGCGATCCGGGACAGAACTATGAGCAGTTCTTC. Filled out from reference TRBV5-1 and TRBJ2-1, the complete variable domain reads KAGVTQTPRYLIKTRGQQVTLSCSPISGHRSVSWYQQTPGQGLQFLFEYFSETQRNKGNFPGRFSGRQFSNSRSEMNVSTLELGDSALYLCASSDPGQNYEQFFGPGTRLTVL.

The chain joins TRBV10-3 to TRBJ2-7; D might be TRBD2 (5 bases). V lost 3 bases to trimming and J lost 0 bases, with 12 bases between them. This CDR3 has 15 residues. In germline, CDR1 is ENHRY, CDR2 SYGVKD. The CDR3 is CAISDWRASSYEQYF. The CDR3 DNA reads TGTGCCATCAGTGATTGGCGGGCCAGCTCCTACGAGCAGTACTTC.

The rearrangement joins TRBV6-5 to TRBJ2-2; 10 positions agree with TRBD1. Germline V gene data show CDR1 as MNHEY and CDR2 as SVGAGI. V lost 6 bases, J lost 6 bases, and 7 bases stayed unmatched. The CDR3 totals 15 residues. CDR3 loop: CASRPDRGLAGELFF. In DNA, the CDR3 is TGTGCCAGCAGGCCTGACAGGGGGCTCGCCGGGGAGCTGTTTTTT.